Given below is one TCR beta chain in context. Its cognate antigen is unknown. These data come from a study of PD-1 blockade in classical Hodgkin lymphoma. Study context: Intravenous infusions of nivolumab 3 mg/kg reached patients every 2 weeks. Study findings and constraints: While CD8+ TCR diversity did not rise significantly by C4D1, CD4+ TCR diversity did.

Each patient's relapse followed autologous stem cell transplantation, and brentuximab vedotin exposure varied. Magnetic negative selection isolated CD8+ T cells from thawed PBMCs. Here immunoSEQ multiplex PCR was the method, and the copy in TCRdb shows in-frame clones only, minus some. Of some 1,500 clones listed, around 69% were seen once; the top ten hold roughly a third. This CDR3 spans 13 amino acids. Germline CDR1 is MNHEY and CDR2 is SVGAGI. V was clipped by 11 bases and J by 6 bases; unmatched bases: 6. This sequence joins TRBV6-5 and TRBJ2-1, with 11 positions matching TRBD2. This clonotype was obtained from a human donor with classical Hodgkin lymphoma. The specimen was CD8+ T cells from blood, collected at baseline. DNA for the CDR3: TGTGCCGGCGGACTAGCGGGCCCCAATGAGCAGTTCTTC. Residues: CAGGLAGPNEQFF.